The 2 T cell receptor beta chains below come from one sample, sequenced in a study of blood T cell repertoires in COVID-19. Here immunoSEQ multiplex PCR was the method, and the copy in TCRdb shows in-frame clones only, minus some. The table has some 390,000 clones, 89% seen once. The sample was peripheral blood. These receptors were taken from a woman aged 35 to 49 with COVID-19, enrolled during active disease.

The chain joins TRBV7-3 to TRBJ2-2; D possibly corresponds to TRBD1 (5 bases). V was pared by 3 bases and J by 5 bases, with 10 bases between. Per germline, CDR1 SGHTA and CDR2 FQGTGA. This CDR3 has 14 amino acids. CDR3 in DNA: TGTGCCAGCAGCTTCAGGGCGAGGACCGGGGAGCTGTTTTTT. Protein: CASSFRARTGELFF. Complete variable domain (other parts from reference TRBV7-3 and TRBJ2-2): GAGVSQTPSNKVTEKGKYVELRCDPISGHTALYWYRQSLGQGPEFLIYFQGTGAADDSGLPNDRFFAVRPEGSVSTLKIQRTERGDSAVYLCASSFRARTGELFFGEGSRLTVL.

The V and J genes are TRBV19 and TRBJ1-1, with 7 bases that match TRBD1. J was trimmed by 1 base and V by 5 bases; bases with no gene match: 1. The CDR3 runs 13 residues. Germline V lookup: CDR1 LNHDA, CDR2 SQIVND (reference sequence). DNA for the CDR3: TGTGCCAGTAGTGGACAGGCGAACACTGAAGCTTTCTTT. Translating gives CASSGQANTEAFF. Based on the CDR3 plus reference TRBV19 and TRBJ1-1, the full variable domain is DGGITQSPKYLFRKEGQNVTLSCEQNLNHDAMYWYRQDPGQGLRLIYYSQIVNDFQKGDIAEGYSVSREKKESFPLTVTSAQKNPTAFYLCASSGQANTEAFFGQGTRLTVV.